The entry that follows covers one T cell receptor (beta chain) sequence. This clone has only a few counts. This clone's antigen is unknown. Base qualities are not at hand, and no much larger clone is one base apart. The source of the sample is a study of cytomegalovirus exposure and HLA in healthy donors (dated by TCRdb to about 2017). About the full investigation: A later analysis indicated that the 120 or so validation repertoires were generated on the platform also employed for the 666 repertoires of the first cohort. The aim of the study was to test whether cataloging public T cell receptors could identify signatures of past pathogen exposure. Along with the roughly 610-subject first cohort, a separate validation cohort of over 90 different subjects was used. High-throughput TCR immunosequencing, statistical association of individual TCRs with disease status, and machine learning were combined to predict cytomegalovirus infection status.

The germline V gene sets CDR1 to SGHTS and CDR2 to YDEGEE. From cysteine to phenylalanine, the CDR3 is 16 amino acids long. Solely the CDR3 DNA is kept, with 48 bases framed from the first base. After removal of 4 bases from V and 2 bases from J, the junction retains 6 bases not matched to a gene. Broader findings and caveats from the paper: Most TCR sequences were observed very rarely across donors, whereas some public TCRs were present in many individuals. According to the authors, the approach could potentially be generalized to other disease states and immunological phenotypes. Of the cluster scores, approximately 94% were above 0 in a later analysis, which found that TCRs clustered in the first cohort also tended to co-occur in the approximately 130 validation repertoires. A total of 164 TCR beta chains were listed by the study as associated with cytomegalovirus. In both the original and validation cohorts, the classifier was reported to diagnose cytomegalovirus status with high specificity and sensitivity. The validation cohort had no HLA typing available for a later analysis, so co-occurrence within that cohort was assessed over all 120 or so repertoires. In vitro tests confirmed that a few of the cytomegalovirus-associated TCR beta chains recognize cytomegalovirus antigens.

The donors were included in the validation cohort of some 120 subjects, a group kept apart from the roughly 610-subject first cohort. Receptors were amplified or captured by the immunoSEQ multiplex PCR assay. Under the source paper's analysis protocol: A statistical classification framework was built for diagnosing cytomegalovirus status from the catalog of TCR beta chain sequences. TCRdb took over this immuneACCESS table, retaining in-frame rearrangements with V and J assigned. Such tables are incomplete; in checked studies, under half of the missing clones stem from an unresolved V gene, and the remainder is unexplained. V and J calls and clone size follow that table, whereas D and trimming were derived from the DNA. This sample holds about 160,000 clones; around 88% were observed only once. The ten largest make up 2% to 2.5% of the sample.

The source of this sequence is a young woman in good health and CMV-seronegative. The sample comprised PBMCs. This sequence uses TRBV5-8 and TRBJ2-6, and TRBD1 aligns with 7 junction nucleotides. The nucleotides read TGTGCCAGCAGCCCCTACAGGGGAACTGGGGCCAACGTCCTGACTTTC. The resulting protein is CASSPYRGTGANVLTF.